Presented here are 12 T cell receptor beta chains from one specimen sequenced in a study of blood T cell repertoires in COVID-19. TCRdb keeps only in-frame clones here, not all; method: immunoSEQ multiplex PCR. The data show a few hundred thousand clones, around four fifths seen once. The sequenced sample was peripheral blood. These receptors were obtained from a man in his fifties or sixties with active or convalescent COVID-19.

This chain links TRBV2 with TRBJ1-5; 9 bases fit TRBD1. Germline values: CDR1 SNHLY, CDR2 FYNNEI. Germline trimming cut 8 bases from V and 11 bases from J; bases unmatched to any gene: 7. This CDR3 has 12 amino acids. CDR3 loop: CASQGQGRAQHF. DNA of the CDR3: TGTGCCAGCCAGGGACAGGGAAGGGCCCAGCATTTT.

V usage is TRBV7-9 and J usage is TRBJ2-2, with 7 bases identical to TRBD1. Germline V gene sequence: CDR1 SEHNR, CDR2 FQNEAQ (reference sequence). The junction had 5 bases not matched to a gene; V was cut back by 8 bases and J by 5 bases. This CDR3 spans 13 amino acids. The CDR3 protein is CASARGRTGELFF. The CDR3 region has the DNA TGTGCCAGCGCTAGGGGGCGTACCGGGGAGCTGTTTTTT.

V is TRBV28 and J is TRBJ1-4, with D unresolved. V was trimmed by 3 bases and J by 4 bases, leaving 9 bases between them. CDR3 length: 14 amino acids. Germline V gene lookup returns CDR1 MDHEN and CDR2 SYDVKM. The CDR3 coding sequence is TGTGCCAGCAGTTTCTCCACCAGTAATGAAAAACTGTTTTTT. Residues: CASSFSTSNEKLFF.

Only a few counts were recorded for this clone. The chain joins TRBV7-9 to TRBJ2-2, with 7 bases that match TRBD2. This CDR3 region has 17 residues. Germline V CDR1 and CDR2: SEHNR, FQNEAQ (reference sequence). Trimming removed 4 bases from V and 2 bases from J; junction bases left unmatched: 10. CDR3: CASSSPVGGGNTGELFF. As DNA, the CDR3 is TGTGCCAGCAGCTCGCCGGTGGGCGGGGGAAACACCGGGGAGCTGTTTTTT.

The chain recombines TRBV20-1 with TRBJ2-5; TRBD2 might be the D (6 bases). Germline V gives CDR1 DFQATT, CDR2 SNEGSKA (reference sequence). The CDR3 loop spans 14 amino acids. V dropped 3 bases and J dropped 4 bases, with 15 bases sitting between them. The CDR3 DNA reads as TGCAGTGCTAGTGCACTAGCTTGGGGAGAGACCCAGTACTTC. This encodes CSASALAWGETQYF.

This chain uses TRBV10-3 with TRBJ2-7; 10 nucleotides align to TRBD2. V was clipped by 5 bases and J by 4 bases; unmatched bases: 5. CDR1 ENHRY and CDR2 SYGVKD come from the germline V gene. The CDR3 length is 14 residues. The CDR3 DNA is TGTGCCATCAGTCCCAGCGGGGGGGATTACGAGCAGTACTTC. Its translation is CAISPSGGDYEQYF.

The V and J genes are TRBV13 and TRBJ2-6, with 7 positions matching TRBD2. This CDR3 is built from 18 residues. From germline, CDR1 is PRHDT and CDR2 FYEKMQ (reference sequence). V gave up 5 bases and J gave up 0 bases; unmatched junction bases: 10. The CDR3 spells CASSPRGGTISGANVLTF. CDR3 bases: TGTGCCAGCAGCCCTCGCGGGGGAACCATCTCTGGGGCCAACGTCCTGACTTTC.

The chain recombines TRBV28 with TRBJ1-2; no definite D call. This CDR3 is built from 12 residues. The germline V and J ends were trimmed by 1 base and 5 bases, with 5 bases remaining between them. CDR1 is MDHEN and CDR2 is SYDVKM in the germline V gene. The CDR3 DNA is TGTGCCAGCAGTTTATTTCCTTATGGCTACACCTTC. Translation: CASSLFPYGYTF.

This chain joins TRBV9 and TRBJ2-5; 8 bases line up with TRBD2. Germline CDR1 is SGDLS and CDR2 is YYNGEE. The CDR3 has 14 residues. The junction had 9 bases not matched to a gene; V was cut back by 6 bases and J by 5 bases. CDR3 region: CASTSGGGEETQYF. The DNA for the CDR3 is TGTGCCAGCACCTCCGGGGGGGGCGAGGAGACCCAGTACTTC. Full variable domain (missing parts from reference TRBV9 and TRBJ2-5): DSGVTQTPKHLITATGQRVTLRCSPRSGDLSVYWYQQSLDQGLQFLIQYYNGEERAKGNILERFSAQQFPDLHSELNLSSLELGDSALYFCASTSGGGEETQYFGPGTRLLVL.

The chain recombines TRBV12-3 or TRBV12-4 with TRBJ1-1; D unresolved. The CDR3 runs to 12 residues. Trimming cost V 3 bases and J 8 bases, with 10 bases left between them. This CDR3 reads CASSFLGSEAFF. In DNA, the CDR3 is TGTGCCAGCAGTTTTCTGGGCAGCGAAGCTTTCTTT.

The J gene is TRBJ1-4, the V gene TRBV11-2, with 12 bases identical to TRBD1. The CDR3 consists of 14 residues. Germline lookup yields CDR1 SGHAT and CDR2 FQNNGV. J was trimmed by 7 bases and V by 5 bases; bases with no gene match: 2. CDR3 coding DNA: TGTGCCAGCAGCCCGGGACAGGGGGCTGAAAAACTGTTTTTT. This codes for CASSPGQGAEKLFF.

The rearrangement uses TRBV6-5 and TRBJ2-7; 9 bases fit TRBD1. V was clipped by 11 bases and J by 4 bases; unmatched bases: 3. The CDR3 totals 11 residues. The V gene's germline CDR1 is MNHEY and CDR2 SVGAGI. CDR3 bases: TGTGCCTTAGGACAGGGGTACGAGCAGTACTTC. Protein product: CALGQGYEQYF.